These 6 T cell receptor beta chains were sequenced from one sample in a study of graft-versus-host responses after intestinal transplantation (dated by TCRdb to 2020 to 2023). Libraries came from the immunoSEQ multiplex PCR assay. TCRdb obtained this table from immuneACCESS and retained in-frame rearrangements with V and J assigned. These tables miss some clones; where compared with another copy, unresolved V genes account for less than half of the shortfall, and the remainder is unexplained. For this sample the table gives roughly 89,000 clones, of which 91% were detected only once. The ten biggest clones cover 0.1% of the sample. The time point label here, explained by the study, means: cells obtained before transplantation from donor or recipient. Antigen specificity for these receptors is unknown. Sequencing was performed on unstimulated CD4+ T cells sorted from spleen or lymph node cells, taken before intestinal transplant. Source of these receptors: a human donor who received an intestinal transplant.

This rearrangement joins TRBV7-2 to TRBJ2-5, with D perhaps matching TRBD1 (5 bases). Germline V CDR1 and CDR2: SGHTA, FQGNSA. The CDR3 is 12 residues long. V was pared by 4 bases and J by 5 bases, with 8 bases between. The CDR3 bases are TGTGCCAGCAGCTCTAAGGGGGAGACCCAGTACTTC. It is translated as CASSSKGETQYF.

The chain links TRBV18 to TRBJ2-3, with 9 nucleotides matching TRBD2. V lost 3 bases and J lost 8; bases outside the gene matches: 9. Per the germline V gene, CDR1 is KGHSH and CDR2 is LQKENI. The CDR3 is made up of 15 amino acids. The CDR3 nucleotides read TGTGCCAGCTCACCGACGGGACTAGCCGAGGGTACGCAGTATTTT. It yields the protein CASSPTGLAEGTQYF.

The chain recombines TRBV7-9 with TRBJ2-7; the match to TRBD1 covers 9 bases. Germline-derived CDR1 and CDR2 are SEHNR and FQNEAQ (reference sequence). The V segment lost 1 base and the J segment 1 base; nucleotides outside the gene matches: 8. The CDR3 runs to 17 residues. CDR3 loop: CASSLVLGGQGSYEQYF. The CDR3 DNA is TGTGCCAGCAGCTTAGTTTTAGGGGGACAGGGTTCCTACGAGCAGTACTTC. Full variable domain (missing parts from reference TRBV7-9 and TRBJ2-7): DTGVSQNPRHKITKRGQNVTFRCDPISEHNRLYWYRQTLGQGPEFLTYFQNEAQLEKSRLLSDRFSAERPKGSFSTLEIQRTEQGDSAMYLCASSLVLGGQGSYEQYFGPGTRLTVT.

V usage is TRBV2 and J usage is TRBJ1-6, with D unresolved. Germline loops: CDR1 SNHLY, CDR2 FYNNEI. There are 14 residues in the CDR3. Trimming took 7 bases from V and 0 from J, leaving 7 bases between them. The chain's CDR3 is CASNGDSYNSPLHF. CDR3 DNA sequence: TGTGCCAGCAACGGGGACTCCTATAATTCACCCCTCCACTTT.

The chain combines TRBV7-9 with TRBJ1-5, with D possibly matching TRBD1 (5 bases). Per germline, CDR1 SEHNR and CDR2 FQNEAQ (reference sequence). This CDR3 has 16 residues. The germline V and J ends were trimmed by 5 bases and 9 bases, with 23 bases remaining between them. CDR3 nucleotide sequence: TGTGCCAGCAGCCGATACTCCGGGCCCCTCCAGGGGCCCCAGCATTTT. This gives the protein CASSRYSGPLQGPQHF.

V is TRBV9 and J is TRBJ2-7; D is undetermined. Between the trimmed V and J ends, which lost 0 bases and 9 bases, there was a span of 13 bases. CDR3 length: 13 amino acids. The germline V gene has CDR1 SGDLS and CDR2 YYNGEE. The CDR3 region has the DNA TGTGCCAGCAGCGTAGCTGAGGCCTCGCCGCAGTACTTC. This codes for CASSVAEASPQYF.